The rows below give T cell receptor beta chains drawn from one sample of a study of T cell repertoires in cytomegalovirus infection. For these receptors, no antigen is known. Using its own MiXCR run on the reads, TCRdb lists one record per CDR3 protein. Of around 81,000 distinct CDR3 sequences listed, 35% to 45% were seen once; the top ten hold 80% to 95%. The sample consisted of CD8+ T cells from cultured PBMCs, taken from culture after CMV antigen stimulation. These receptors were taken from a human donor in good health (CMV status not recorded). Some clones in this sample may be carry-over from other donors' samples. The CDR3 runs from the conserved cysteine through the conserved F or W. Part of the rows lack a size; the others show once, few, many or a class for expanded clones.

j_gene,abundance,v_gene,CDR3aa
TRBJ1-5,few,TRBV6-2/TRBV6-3,CASSRAPTGLGQPQHF
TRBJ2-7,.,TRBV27,CASSLSGSYEQYF
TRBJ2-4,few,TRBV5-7,CASSPRGAKNIQYF
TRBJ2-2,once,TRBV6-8,CASSRGDSLTGELFF
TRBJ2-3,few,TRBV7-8,CASILVPGTGLLTDTQYF
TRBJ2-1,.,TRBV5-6,CASSPGRNNEQFF
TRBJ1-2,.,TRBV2,CASPLRTGTGGYTF
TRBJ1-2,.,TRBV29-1,CSVQGQGERGYTF
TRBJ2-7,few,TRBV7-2,CASSLILAGGPHEQYF
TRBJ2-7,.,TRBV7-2,CASRGISGYEQYF
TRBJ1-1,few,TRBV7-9,CASSRGTEAFF
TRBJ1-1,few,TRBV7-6,CASSPKDRGPRNTEAFF
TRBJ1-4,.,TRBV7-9,CASSLDGEKLFF
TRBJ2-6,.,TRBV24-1,CATSAGTGSSGANVLTF
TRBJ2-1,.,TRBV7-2,CASSLRQGTHNEQFF
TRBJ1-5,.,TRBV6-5,CASSSGAGQPQHF
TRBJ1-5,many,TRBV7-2,CASSSGLLGSQPQHF
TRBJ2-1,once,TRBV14,CASSQIAGTYNEQFF
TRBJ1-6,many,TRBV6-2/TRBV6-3,CASTLVLGDPNSPLHF
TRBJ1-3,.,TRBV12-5,CASGSPGAVGSGNTIYF
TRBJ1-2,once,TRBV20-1,CSARAAGKGIGYTF
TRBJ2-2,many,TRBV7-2,CASSRARFTGELFF
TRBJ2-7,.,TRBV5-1,CASSSDRGGEQYF
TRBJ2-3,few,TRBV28,CASSPGTTSTDTQYF
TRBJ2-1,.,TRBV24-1,CATSDPKTQGRTYNEQFF
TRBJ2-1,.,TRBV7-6,CASSSTGGEQFF
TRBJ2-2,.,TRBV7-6,CASRAETNTGELFF
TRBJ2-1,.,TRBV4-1,CASSQMGLAGYNEQFF
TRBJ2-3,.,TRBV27,CASSLGDRDTQYF
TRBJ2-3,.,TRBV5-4,CASSPAGPTQYF
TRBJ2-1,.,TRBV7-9,CASSREGRSYNEQFF
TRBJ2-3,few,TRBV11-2,CASSLDSVVHYTDTQYF
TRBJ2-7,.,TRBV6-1,CASSEANRLALYEQYF
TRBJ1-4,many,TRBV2,CASSVKPGGLNEKLFF
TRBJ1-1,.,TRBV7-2,CASSRPTEQNTEAFF
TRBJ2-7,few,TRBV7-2,CASSLSGGGSLEQYF
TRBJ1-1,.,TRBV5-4,CASSLGPGDLSWAEAFF
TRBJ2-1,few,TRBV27,CASSSQGQSYNEQFF
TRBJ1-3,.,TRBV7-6,CASSFGNSLTSGNTIYF
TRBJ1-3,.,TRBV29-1,CSVEEGGTIYF
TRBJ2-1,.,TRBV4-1,CASSLIEGGGNEQFF
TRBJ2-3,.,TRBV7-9,CASSAHKTSTDTQYF
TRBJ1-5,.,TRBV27,CASSLWGQGQPQHF
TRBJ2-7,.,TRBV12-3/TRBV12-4,CASSLGTGGPYEQYF
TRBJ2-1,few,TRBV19,CASSINSYNEQFF
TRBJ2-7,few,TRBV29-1,CSVGGFYEQYF
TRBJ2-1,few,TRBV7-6,CASSPLAGHSYNEQFF
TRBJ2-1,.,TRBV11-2,CASSLVSDLSSYNEQFF
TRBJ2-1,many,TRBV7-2,CASSLAGGLYNEQFF
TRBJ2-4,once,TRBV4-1,CASSQDTGTGNIQYF
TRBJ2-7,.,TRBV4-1,CASSQDTLTYEQYF
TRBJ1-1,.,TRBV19,CASSFGLSLNTEAFF
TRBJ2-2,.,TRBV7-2,CASSPEGPVGFSGELFF
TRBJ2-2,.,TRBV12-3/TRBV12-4,CASSLGGTTGELFF
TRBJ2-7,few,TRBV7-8,CASSLAQPYEQYF